These 19 T cell receptor beta chains were sequenced from one sample in a study of cytomegalovirus exposure and HLA in healthy donors. Use of 60 Vbeta and 13 Jbeta primers characterized the PCR. The assay was immunoSEQ multiplex PCR, and TCRdb's table has in-frame clones only and misses some. The sample shows 150,000 to 200,000 clones, 70% to 85% of them seen only once. The material sequenced was PBMCs. The receptors were gathered from a man aged 40-49 years in good health and CMV-seropositive.

The chain combines TRBV29-1 with TRBJ1-3, with a possible D match to TRBD1 (6 bases). This CDR3 is built from 15 residues. The germline V and J ends were trimmed by 7 bases and 0 bases, with 16 bases remaining between them. CDR1 is SQVTM, CDR2 ANQGSEA, per germline. The CDR3 region has the DNA TGCAGCGCAACCACCACAGGGATCTCTGGAAACACCATATATTTT. Its translation: CSATTTGISGNTIYF.

The J gene is TRBJ1-1, the V gene TRBV6-6; a weak D match, TRBD1 (6 bases). Germline V lookup: CDR1 MNHNY, CDR2 SVGAGI (reference sequence). V lost 0 bases to trimming and J lost 3 bases, with 11 bases between them. The CDR3 runs to 15 residues. The CDR3 nucleotides are TGTGCCAGCAGTTACTCGATGGGGGCGGACACTGAAGCTTTCTTT. It encodes CASSYSMGADTEAFF.

V and J are TRBV6-4 and TRBJ2-3; the D gene is possibly TRBD1 (7 bases). Germline CDR1 reads MRHNA; CDR2 reads SNTAGT. This CDR3 has 15 amino acids. Trimming cost V 3 bases and J 5 bases, with 15 bases left between them. This CDR3 is CASSEGQGGLDTQYF. In DNA form, the CDR3 reads TGTGCCAGCAGTGAAGGTCAGGGGGGATTAGATACGCAGTATTTT.

The chain combines TRBV23-1 with TRBJ1-5; no clear D. TRBV23-1 belongs to the ORF category, with a function that is uncertain. The CDR3 spans 11 residues. The V and J ends lost 8 bases and 9 bases respectively, with 11 bases between them. The CDR3 nucleotides read TGCGCCAGCGGCGTTTGGGCGCCCCAGCATTTT. It yields the protein CASGVWAPQHF.

V and J are TRBV7-8 and TRBJ2-2, with a tentative D call TRBD1 (6 bases). Between the trimmed V and J ends, which lost 0 bases and 6 bases, there was a span of 14 bases. The CDR3 runs 16 residues. Looked up from germline, CDR1 is SGHVS and CDR2 is FQNEAQ. CDR3 loop: CASSLASVPGAGELFF. The CDR3 bases are TGTGCCAGCAGCTTAGCGTCGGTGCCAGGGGCCGGGGAGCTGTTTTTT.

This clone has only a few counts. The J gene is TRBJ2-1, the V gene TRBV4-2; 8 positions agree with TRBD2. V lost 0 bases, J lost 5 bases, and 6 bases stayed unmatched. This CDR3 is built from 16 residues. CDR1 is LGHNA and CDR2 is YNFKEQ in the germline V gene. This CDR3 is CASSQEGSGVNNEQFF. CDR3 nucleotides: TGTGCCAGCAGCCAAGAAGGTAGCGGGGTCAACAATGAGCAGTTCTTC.

The chain carries TRBV5-4 and TRBJ1-2; D might be TRBD1 (6 bases). This CDR3 region has 15 residues. V was trimmed by 4 bases and J by 4 bases, leaving 17 bases between them. Germline assignment: CDR1 SGHNT and CDR2 YYREEE (reference sequence). In nucleotides, the CDR3 is TGTGCCAGCAGCACCCTCCAGGGGTCGCCCTATGGCTACACCTTC. It codes for CASSTLQGSPYGYTF.

The table lists this clone with a few counts. This sequence joins TRBV9 and TRBJ2-2, with 8 bases that match TRBD1. V lost 4 bases to trimming and J lost 5 bases; unmatched junction nucleotides: 10. The CDR3 has 16 amino acids. Germline loops: CDR1 SGDLS, CDR2 YYNGEE. This chain's CDR3 is CASSPQETGVTGELFF. For the CDR3, the DNA is TGTGCCAGCAGCCCCCAGGAGACAGGGGTTACCGGGGAGCTGTTTTTT.

This clone was counted a single time. Other DNA sequences in this specimen translate into the identical CDR3. This chain uses TRBV6-5 with TRBJ2-3; no clear D. Trimming shortened V by 5 bases and J by 1 base, and 7 bases separated the two germline ends. The CDR3 length is 13 residues. Germline V gene data show CDR1 as MNHEY and CDR2 as SVGAGI. The CDR3 loop is CASSELGTDTQYF. CDR3 in DNA: TGTGCCAGCAGTGAACTCGGCACAGATACGCAGTATTTT.

As DNA, the CDR3 is TGTGCCAGCAGCTCTGGACTAGCCCCCAATGAGCAGTTCTTC. The encoded protein is CASSSGLAPNEQFF. The chain recombines TRBV7-8 with TRBJ2-1; the match to TRBD2 covers 8 bases. V gave up 4 bases and J gave up 6 bases; unmatched junction bases: 5. Germline loops: CDR1 SGHVS, CDR2 FQNEAQ. The CDR3 is 14 amino acids.

The chain links TRBV4-3 to TRBJ1-2; tentatively, D is TRBD1 (6 bases). Germline V lookup: CDR1 LGHNA, CDR2 YSLEER. The V gene lost 3 bases and the J gene lost 8 bases, with 13 bases spanning the gap. The CDR3 contains 13 residues. The CDR3 DNA is TGCGCCAGCAGCCATACCAGGGGTGAGGGCTACACCTTC. It specifies CASSHTRGEGYTF.

The chain links TRBV5-1 to TRBJ2-1; 7 bases fit TRBD2. Germline V gene sequence: CDR1 SGHRS, CDR2 YFSETQ. Trimming took 4 bases from V and 6 from J; bases not matched to a gene: 7. This CDR3 spans 14 amino acids. The CDR3 spells CASSNRTSPNEQFF. CDR3 bases: TGCGCCAGCAGCAACCGGACTAGTCCCAATGAGCAGTTCTTC. The whole variable domain, remainder taken from reference TRBV5-1 and TRBJ2-1, is KAGVTQTPRYLIKTRGQQVTLSCSPISGHRSVSWYQQTPGQGLQFLFEYFSETQRNKGNFPGRFSGRQFSNSRSEMNVSTLELGDSALYLCASSNRTSPNEQFFGPGTRLTVL.

This rearrangement joins TRBV6-5 to TRBJ1-1; 7 bases are shared with TRBD1. CDR3 size: 14 residues. Germline assignment: CDR1 MNHEY and CDR2 SVGAGI. With V trimmed by 5 bases and J by 2 bases, 5 bases remained unmatched. Here the CDR3 reads CASSEGTDNTEAFF. The CDR3 DNA reads TGTGCCAGCAGTGAAGGGACAGACAACACTGAAGCTTTCTTT.

V gene TRBV7-9 combines with J gene TRBJ2-7, with 7 bases matching TRBD2. V trimming: 5 bases; J trimming: 3 bases; junction bases outside the gene matches: 4. CDR1 is SEHNR, CDR2 FQNEAQ, per germline (reference sequence). The CDR3 extends over 13 amino acids. CDR3 in amino acids: CASSLTGGYEQYF. In DNA, the CDR3 is TGTGCCAGCAGCCTAACGGGAGGCTACGAGCAGTACTTC.

This clone has more than one count but fewer than ten. The chain couples TRBV6-1 to TRBJ2-2, with 11 bases matching TRBD1. The CDR3 is made up of 15 amino acids. Trimming took 8 bases from V and 5 from J; bases not matched to a gene: 7. Germline V gene sequence: CDR1 MNHNS, CDR2 SASEGT. This chain's CDR3 is CASGGTGGWTGELFF. CDR3 in DNA: TGTGCCAGCGGGGGGACAGGGGGATGGACCGGGGAGCTGTTTTTT.

The CDR3: CASSLGTGINSPLHF. The CDR3 DNA follows: TGTGCCAGCAGCTTAGGGACAGGGATCAATTCACCCCTCCACTTT. The V gene is TRBV7-9, the J gene TRBJ1-6; 8 bases line up with TRBD1. V lost 1 base and J lost 7; bases outside the gene matches: 3. CDR1 is SEHNR, CDR2 FQNEAQ, per germline (reference sequence). The CDR3 extends over 15 amino acids.

This chain uses TRBV2 with TRBJ1-6; 9 bases line up with TRBD1. CDR3 length equals 15 residues. Unmatched junction bases numbered 10, after V lost 7 bases and J lost 9 bases. CDR1 and CDR2 from the germline V gene are SNHLY and FYNNEI. The CDR3 DNA reads as TGTGCCAGCACCTTGTTGGGGACAGGGAGTTCACCCCTCCACTTT. The encoded protein is CASTLLGTGSSPLHF.

This clone was recorded once. The J gene is TRBJ2-5, the V gene TRBV10-3; a possible D gene is TRBD1 (5 bases). V was trimmed by 4 bases and J by 3 bases, leaving 9 bases between them. There are 13 residues in the CDR3. The V gene's germline CDR1 is ENHRY and CDR2 SYGVKD. For the CDR3, the DNA is TGTGCCATCAGTGTCGGCAGGGAAGAGACCCAGTACTTC. This gives the protein CAISVGREETQYF.

DNA of the CDR3: TGCGCCAGCAGTGAGTCTAGCGTCTGTACGCAGTATTTT. It yields the protein CASSESSVCTQYF. This chain uses TRBV10-1 with TRBJ2-3, with D tentatively TRBD2 (5 bases). V was clipped by 0 bases and J by 8 bases, with 9 bases between them. Looked up from germline, CDR1 is WNHNN and CDR2 is SYGVQD (reference sequence). This CDR3 is 13 amino acids long.